The 24 T cell receptor beta chains given below trace back to one sample, sequenced in a study of neurological immune-mediated disorders. TCRdb itself ran the 5' RACE reads through MiXCR, one entry per CDR3 protein. Of about 55,000 distinct CDR3 sequences listed, 4% are singletons. Sequencing was carried out using CD4+ T cells from blood. The receptors stem from a woman in her thirties or forties with multiple sclerosis.

In its sample, this clonotype was seen many times. This sequence joins TRBV7-8 and TRBJ1-5; 8 positions match TRBD1. The germline V gene has CDR1 SGHVS and CDR2 FQNEAQ. V lost 4 bases and J lost 7; bases outside the gene matches: 6. The CDR3 contains 14 residues. The CDR3 DNA sequence: TGTGCCAGCAGCTCAGACAGGGGAAAGCAGCCCCAGCATTTT. It translates to CASSSDRGKQPQHF. The full variable domain, with the rest looked up from reference TRBV7-8 and TRBJ1-5, is GAGVSQSPRYKVAKRGQDVALRCDPISGHVSLFWYQQALGQGPEFLTYFQNEAQLDKSGLPSDRFFAERPEGSVSTLKIQRTQQEDSAVYLCASSSDRGKQPQHFGDGTRLSIL.

This clonotype has at least ten counts. The V call is TRBV2, the J call TRBJ2-1; 9 bases are shared with TRBD2. Germline trimming cut 11 bases from V and 8 bases from J; bases unmatched to any gene: 19. The CDR3 is made up of 16 amino acids. Germline CDR1 reads SNHLY; CDR2 reads FYNNEI. In DNA form, the CDR3 reads TGTGCCCTCAAGGAAGAAGCGGGGGGTAGTATCGATGAGCAGTTCTTC. Translated: CALKEEAGGSIDEQFF.

This clonotype has at least ten counts. The chain employs TRBV9 and TRBJ2-3; D may correspond to TRBD1 or TRBD2 (6 bases each). This CDR3 is 16 amino acids long. V lost 0 bases and J 4 bases, leaving 15 bases between the germline ends. Germline V gene sequence: CDR1 SGDLS, CDR2 YYNGEE. This CDR3 reads CASSVEGGPWADTQYF. Written as DNA, the CDR3 is TGTGCCAGCAGCGTAGAAGGGGGGCCCTGGGCAGATACGCAGTATTTT.

Ten or more counts support this clonotype. The gene calls are TRBV3-1 and TRBJ2-3; 10 positions match TRBD1. The CDR3 length is 17 residues. Trimming cost V 3 bases and J 5 bases; bases outside gene matches: 11. The germline V gene has CDR1 LGHDT and CDR2 YNNKEL (reference sequence). CDR3 sequence (DNA): TGTGCCAGCAGCCAGGCACCCGGGACAGGGGTTGGAGATACGCAGTATTTT. Protein: CASSQAPGTGVGDTQYF.

This clonotype was counted between two and nine times. The V gene is TRBV9, the J gene TRBJ2-1; D is unclear. V was pared by 4 bases and J by 3 bases, with 20 bases between. From germline, CDR1 is SGDLS and CDR2 YYNGEE. The CDR3 has 17 residues. CDR3 loop: CASSPPPWQTFYNEQFF. CDR3 DNA: TGTGCCAGCAGCCCTCCCCCATGGCAGACCTTCTACAATGAGCAGTTCTTC.

This clonotype was recorded at least ten times. V is TRBV5-1 and J is TRBJ2-5; perhaps TRBD1 as D (5 bases). V lost 4 bases and J 2 bases, leaving 12 bases between the germline ends. Germline CDR1 is SGHRS and CDR2 is YFSETQ. The CDR3 sequence is 14 residues long. The CDR3 is CASSQDITQETQYF. The CDR3 DNA follows: TGCGCCAGCAGCCAGGACATAACACAAGAGACCCAGTACTTC.

A few counts support this clonotype. The chain links TRBV5-1 to TRBJ2-3; the match to TRBD2 covers 8 bases. Germline CDR1 is SGHRS and CDR2 is YFSETQ. CDR3 length: 15 amino acids. J was trimmed by 5 bases and V by 3 bases; bases with no gene match: 8. In DNA, the CDR3 is TGCGCCAGCAGCTCTGAAGCACTAGCGGTAGATACGCAGTATTTT. Its translation: CASSSEALAVDTQYF.

This clonotype was detected many times. The chain recombines TRBV5-1 with TRBJ2-1; 7 nucleotides match TRBD2. Germline values: CDR1 SGHRS, CDR2 YFSETQ. There are 15 residues in the CDR3. V gave up 5 bases and J gave up 0 bases; unmatched junction bases: 5. The CDR3 DNA is TGCGCCAGCAGGGCTAGCGGCTACTCCTACAATGAGCAGTTCTTC. Translated, it gives CASRASGYSYNEQFF.

The table lists this clonotype with many counts. This chain uses TRBV5-1 with TRBJ2-7; tentatively, D is TRBD1 or TRBD2 (6 bases each). Germline CDR1 reads SGHRS; CDR2 reads YFSETQ. Trimming cost V 4 bases and J 0 bases, with 14 bases left between them. The CDR3 has 15 residues. CDR3 amino acids: CASSPPGAGSYEQYF. The CDR3, as DNA: TGCGCCAGCAGCCCCCCGGGGGCGGGCTCCTACGAGCAGTACTTC.

The chain couples TRBV29-1 to TRBJ2-5; TRBD2 aligns across 10 bases. From germline, CDR1 is SQVTM and CDR2 ANQGSEA. This CDR3 has 13 residues. V shed 7 bases and J 3 bases; nucleotides not matched to a gene: 5. In nucleotides, the CDR3 is TGCAGCGCTCGGACTAGCGGAAAAGAGACCCAGTACTTC. This codes for CSARTSGKETQYF.

This clonotype was recorded many times. The chain uses TRBV10-1 and TRBJ2-3; 12 positions agree with TRBD2. The germline gives CDR1 WNHNN, CDR2 SYGVQD (reference sequence). Trimming took 2 bases from V and 1 from J; bases not matched to a gene: 7. This CDR3 contains 18 residues. CDR3 bases: TGCGCCAGCAGTGAGCCTTACCCTAGCGGGGGGGGCACAGATACGCAGTATTTT. It codes for CASSEPYPSGGGTDTQYF.

This clonotype was seen repeatedly, ten times or more. The V call is TRBV6-5, the J call TRBJ1-1; 7 bases agree with TRBD1. CDR3 length equals 14 residues. Germline lookup yields CDR1 MNHEY and CDR2 SVGAGI. With 4 bases clipped from V and 4 bases from J, the junction kept 6 bases outside the gene matches. CDR3 residues: CASSSSGGATEAFF. CDR3 nucleotide sequence: TGTGCCAGCAGTTCGTCAGGGGGGGCCACTGAAGCTTTCTTT.

This clonotype has ten or more counts. V is TRBV5-1 and J is TRBJ1-1; a weak D match, TRBD1 (6 bases). CDR3 length: 14 residues. V lost 4 bases and J lost 2, with 12 bases in between. CDR1 and CDR2 (germline): SGHRS, YFSETQ. CDR3 nucleotide sequence: TGCGCCAGCAGCCCGGACAGAGTTAACACTGAAGCTTTCTTT. Its translation is CASSPDRVNTEAFF.

This clonotype showed up many times. The gene calls are TRBV20-1 and TRBJ2-5; D is possibly TRBD1 (7 bases). V shed 3 bases and J shed 6 bases, with 11 bases lying between them. The germline gives CDR1 DFQATT, CDR2 SNEGSKA (reference sequence). There are 12 residues in the CDR3. Here the CDR3 DNA reads TGCAGTGCTAGGGAGGGGGCGAAGACCCAGTACTTC. Its protein is CSAREGAKTQYF.

In its sample, this clonotype was seen many times. V gene TRBV5-1 combines with J gene TRBJ1-2; 10 bases fit TRBD1. The trim removed 4 bases at V and 2 bases at J, leaving 2 bases unmatched. The CDR3 runs to 14 residues. Looked up from germline, CDR1 is SGHRS and CDR2 is YFSETQ. DNA of the CDR3: TGCGCCAGCAGCCTGACAGGGGGCAACTATGGCTACACCTTC. This codes for CASSLTGGNYGYTF. Filled out from reference TRBV5-1 and TRBJ1-2, the complete variable domain reads KAGVTQTPRYLIKTRGQQVTLSCSPISGHRSVSWYQQTPGQGLQFLFEYFSETQRNKGNFPGRFSGRQFSNSRSEMNVSTLELGDSALYLCASSLTGGNYGYTFGSGTRLTVV.

This clonotype came up many times. J is TRBJ2-7 and V is TRBV5-1; 10 bases map to TRBD2. Germline V gene sequence: CDR1 SGHRS, CDR2 YFSETQ. V was clipped by 7 bases and J by 7 bases; unmatched bases: 11. The CDR3 is 14 residues long. CDR3 sequence reads: CASATPGLAKEQYF. Here the CDR3 DNA reads TGCGCCAGCGCTACTCCGGGACTAGCGAAAGAGCAGTACTTC.

In this sample, this clonotype turned up many times. The gene calls are TRBV7-9 and TRBJ2-1, with D possibly being TRBD1 or TRBD2 (5 bases each). V lost 5 bases, J lost 0 bases, and 11 bases lay in between. This CDR3 spans 15 amino acids. Per the germline V gene, CDR1 is SEHNR and CDR2 is FQNEAQ (reference sequence). CDR3 amino acids: CASSGPGSSYNEQFF. CDR3 DNA sequence: TGTGCCAGCAGCGGTCCAGGGAGCTCCTACAATGAGCAGTTCTTC.

Ten or more counts support this clonotype. The rearrangement uses TRBV5-1 and TRBJ2-3; 9 bases agree with TRBD2. Germline V lookup: CDR1 SGHRS, CDR2 YFSETQ. The CDR3 loop spans 18 amino acids. V dropped 0 bases and J dropped 1; count of bases not matched to a gene: 9. CDR3 nucleotide sequence: TGCGCCAGCAGCTTGGATCGGAGCGGGGGGACGGGCACAGATACGCAGTATTTT. Amino acids: CASSLDRSGGTGTDTQYF.

This clonotype was recorded many times. V gene TRBV14 combines with J gene TRBJ2-3; possibly TRBD1 for D (6 bases). V lost 5 bases and J lost 6, with 21 bases in between. In germline, CDR1 is SGHDN, CDR2 FVKESK. This CDR3 has 16 amino acids. The DNA of the CDR3 is TGTGCCAGCAGCTCCTCCGGGACACCTTCCTCCGATACGCAGTATTTT. This codes for CASSSSGTPSSDTQYF.

There are many counts of this clonotype. The J gene is TRBJ2-7, the V gene TRBV10-3; D possibly corresponds to TRBD1 (5 bases). Germline V gene data show CDR1 as ENHRY and CDR2 as SYGVKD. The CDR3 runs to 13 residues. V dropped 10 bases and J dropped 3 bases, with 16 bases sitting between them. The CDR3 nucleotides are TGTGCCACCGAAGTAGGGGAAGGCTACGAGCAGTACTTC. Translated, it gives CATEVGEGYEQYF.

This clonotype appeared many times. The CDR3 sequence is CASSLPRENTEAFF. CDR3 bases: TGTGCCAGCAGCTTACCCAGGGAAAACACTGAAGCTTTCTTT. The chain has TRBV11-2 and TRBJ1-1; TRBD1 is a possible D gene (5 bases). V was shortened by 2 bases and J by 2 bases, with 9 bases between the two germline ends. Per the germline V gene, CDR1 is SGHAT and CDR2 is FQNNGV. This CDR3 spans 14 amino acids.

This clonotype was detected ten times or more. V and J are TRBV7-8 and TRBJ2-7; TRBD2 matches at 9 bases. V shed 1 base and J 2 bases; nucleotides not matched to a gene: 3. This CDR3 spans 15 amino acids. Germline CDR1 and CDR2: SGHVS and FQNEAQ. Here the CDR3 DNA reads TGTGCCAGCAGCTTAGGCCTAGCGGGGACCTACGAGCAGTACTTC. Translating gives CASSLGLAGTYEQYF.

The sample holds many counts of this clonotype. This chain uses TRBV5-1 with TRBJ1-4, with a tentative D call TRBD1 (5 bases). CDR3 size: 15 residues. Germline CDR1 reads SGHRS; CDR2 reads YFSETQ. V lost 3 bases and J 5 bases, leaving 14 bases between the germline ends. CDR3 sequence (DNA): TGCGCCAGCAGCTCATCGGGACGGATAAATGAAAAACTGTTTTTT. Encoded protein: CASSSSGRINEKLFF. Combining the CDR3 with reference TRBV5-1 and TRBJ1-4 gives the whole variable domain KAGVTQTPRYLIKTRGQQVTLSCSPISGHRSVSWYQQTPGQGLQFLFEYFSETQRNKGNFPGRFSGRQFSNSRSEMNVSTLELGDSALYLCASSSSGRINEKLFFGSGTQLSVL.

This clonotype was observed many times. The chain combines TRBV7-9 with TRBJ1-2; D is possibly TRBD1 (5 bases). V was pared by 3 bases and J by 0 bases, with 11 bases between. The CDR3 has 15 residues. CDR1 is SEHNR and CDR2 is FQNEAQ in the germline V gene (reference sequence). Written as DNA, the CDR3 is TGTGCCAGCAGCTTGCGATCGGGACCTAACTATGGCTACACCTTC. This encodes CASSLRSGPNYGYTF. Complete variable domain (other parts from reference TRBV7-9 and TRBJ1-2): DTGVSQNPRHKITKRGQNVTFRCDPISEHNRLYWYRQTLGQGPEFLTYFQNEAQLEKSRLLSDRFSAERPKGSFSTLEIQRTEQGDSAMYLCASSLRSGPNYGYTFGSGTRLTVV.